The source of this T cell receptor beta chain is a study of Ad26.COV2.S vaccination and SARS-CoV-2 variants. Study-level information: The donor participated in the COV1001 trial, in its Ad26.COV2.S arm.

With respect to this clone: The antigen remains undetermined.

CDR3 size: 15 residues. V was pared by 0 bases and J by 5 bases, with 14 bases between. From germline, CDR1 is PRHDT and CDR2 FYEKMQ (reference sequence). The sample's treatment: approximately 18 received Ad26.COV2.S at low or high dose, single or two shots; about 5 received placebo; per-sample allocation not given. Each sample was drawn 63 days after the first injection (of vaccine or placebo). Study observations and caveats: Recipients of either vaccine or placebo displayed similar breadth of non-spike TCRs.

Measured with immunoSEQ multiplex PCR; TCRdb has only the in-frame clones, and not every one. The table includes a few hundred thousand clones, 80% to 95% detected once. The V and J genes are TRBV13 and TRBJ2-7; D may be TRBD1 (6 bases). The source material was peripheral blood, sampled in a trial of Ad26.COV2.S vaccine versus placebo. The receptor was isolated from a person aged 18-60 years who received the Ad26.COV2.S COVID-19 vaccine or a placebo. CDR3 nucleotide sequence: TGTGCCAGCAGCTTAGGAGAGGGGGTGGGTGACGAGCAGTACTTC. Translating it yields CASSLGEGVGDEQYF.